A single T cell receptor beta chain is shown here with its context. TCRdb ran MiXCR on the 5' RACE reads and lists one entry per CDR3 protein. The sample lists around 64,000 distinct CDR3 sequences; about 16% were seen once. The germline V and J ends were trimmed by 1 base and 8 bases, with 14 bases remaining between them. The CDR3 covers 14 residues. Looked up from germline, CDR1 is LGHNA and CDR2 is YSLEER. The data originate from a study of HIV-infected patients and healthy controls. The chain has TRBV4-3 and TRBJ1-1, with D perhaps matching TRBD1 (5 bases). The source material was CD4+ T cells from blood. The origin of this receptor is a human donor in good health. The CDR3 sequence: CASSQVPGGVEAFF. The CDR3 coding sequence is TGCGCCAGCAGCCAAGTTCCGGGAGGGGTAGAAGCTTTCTTT.